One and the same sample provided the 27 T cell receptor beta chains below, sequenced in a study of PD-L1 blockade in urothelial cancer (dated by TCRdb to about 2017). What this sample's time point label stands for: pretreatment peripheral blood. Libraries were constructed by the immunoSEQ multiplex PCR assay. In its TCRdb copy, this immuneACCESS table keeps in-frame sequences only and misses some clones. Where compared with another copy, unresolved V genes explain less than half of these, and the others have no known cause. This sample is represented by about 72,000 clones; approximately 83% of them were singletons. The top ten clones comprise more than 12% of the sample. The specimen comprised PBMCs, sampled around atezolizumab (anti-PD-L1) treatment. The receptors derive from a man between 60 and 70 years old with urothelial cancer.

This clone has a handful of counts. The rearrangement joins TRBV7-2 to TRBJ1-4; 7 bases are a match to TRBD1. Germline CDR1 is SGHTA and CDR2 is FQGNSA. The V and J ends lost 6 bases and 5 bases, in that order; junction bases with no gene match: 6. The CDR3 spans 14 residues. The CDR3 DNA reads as TGTGCCAGCAGTTCGGGACAGTTCAATGAAAAACTGTTTTTT. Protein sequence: CASSSGQFNEKLFF.

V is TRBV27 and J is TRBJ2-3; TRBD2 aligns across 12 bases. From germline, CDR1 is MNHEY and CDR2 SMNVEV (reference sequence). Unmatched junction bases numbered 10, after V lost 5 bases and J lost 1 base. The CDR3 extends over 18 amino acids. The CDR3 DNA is TGTGCCAGCAGTCGGCTAGCGGGGGGGCCAGTAGGCACAGATACGCAGTATTTT. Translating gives CASSRLAGGPVGTDTQYF.

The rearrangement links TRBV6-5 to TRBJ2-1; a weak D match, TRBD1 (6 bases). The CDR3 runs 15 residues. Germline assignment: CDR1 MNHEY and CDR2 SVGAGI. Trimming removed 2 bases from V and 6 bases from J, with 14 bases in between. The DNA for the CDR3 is TGTGCCAGCAGTTACGCTTTGACAGGTTTCAATGAGCAGTTCTTC. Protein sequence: CASSYALTGFNEQFF.

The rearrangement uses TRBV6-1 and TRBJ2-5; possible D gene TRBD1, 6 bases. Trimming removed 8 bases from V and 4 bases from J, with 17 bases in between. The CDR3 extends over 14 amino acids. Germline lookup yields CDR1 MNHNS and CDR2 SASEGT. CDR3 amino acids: CASGLQGSRETQYF. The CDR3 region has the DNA TGTGCCAGCGGTCTTCAGGGGTCGCGAGAGACCCAGTACTTC.

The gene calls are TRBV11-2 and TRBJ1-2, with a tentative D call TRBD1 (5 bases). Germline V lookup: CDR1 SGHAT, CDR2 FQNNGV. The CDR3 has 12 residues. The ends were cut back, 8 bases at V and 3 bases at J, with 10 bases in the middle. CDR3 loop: CASGADHYGYTF. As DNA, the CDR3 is TGTGCCAGCGGGGCAGACCACTATGGCTACACCTTC.

The CDR3 nucleotides read TGTGCCAGCAGCTTAGTGGCTAGCGGGGTGGGGTTCTTC. Protein product: CASSLVASGVGFF. The chain uses TRBV7-9 and TRBJ2-1, with 9 bases that match TRBD2. CDR3 size: 13 residues. The J segment lost 15 bases and the V segment lost 1 base, leaving 7 bases of the junction unmatched. Germline V gene data show CDR1 as SEHNR and CDR2 as FQNEAQ (reference sequence).

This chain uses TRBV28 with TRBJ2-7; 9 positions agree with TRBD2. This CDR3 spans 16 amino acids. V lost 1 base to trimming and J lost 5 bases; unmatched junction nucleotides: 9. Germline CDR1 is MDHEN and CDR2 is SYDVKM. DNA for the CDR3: TGTGCCAGCAGTTTATTTCGCGGGGGGGCTGACAACGAGCAGTACTTC. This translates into CASSLFRGGADNEQYF.

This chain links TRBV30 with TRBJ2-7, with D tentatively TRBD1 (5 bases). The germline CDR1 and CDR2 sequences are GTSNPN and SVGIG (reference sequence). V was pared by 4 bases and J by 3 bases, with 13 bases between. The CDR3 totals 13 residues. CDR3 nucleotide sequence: TGTGCCTGGAACAATGGGCAGGGCTACGAGCAGTACTTC. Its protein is CAWNNGQGYEQYF.

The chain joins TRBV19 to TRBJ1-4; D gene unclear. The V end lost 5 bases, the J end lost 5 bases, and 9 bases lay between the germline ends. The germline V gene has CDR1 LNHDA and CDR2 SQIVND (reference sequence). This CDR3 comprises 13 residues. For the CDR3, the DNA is TGTGCCAGTAGTCAGTTCATCAATGAAAAACTGTTTTTT. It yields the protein CASSQFINEKLFF. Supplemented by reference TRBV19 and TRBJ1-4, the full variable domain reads DGGITQSPKYLFRKEGQNVTLSCEQNLNHDAMYWYRQDPGQGLRLIYYSQIVNDFQKGDIAEGYSVSREKKESFPLTVTSAQKNPTAFYLCASSQFINEKLFFGSGTQLSVL.

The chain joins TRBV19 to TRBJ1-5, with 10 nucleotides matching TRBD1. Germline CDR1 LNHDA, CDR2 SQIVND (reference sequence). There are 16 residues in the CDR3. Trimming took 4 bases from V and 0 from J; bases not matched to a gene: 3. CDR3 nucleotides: TGTGCCAGTAGTACGGGGGACAGGGGTAGCAATCAGCCCCAGCATTTT. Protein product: CASSTGDRGSNQPQHF. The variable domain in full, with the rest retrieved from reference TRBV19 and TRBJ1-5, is DGGITQSPKYLFRKEGQNVTLSCEQNLNHDAMYWYRQDPGQGLRLIYYSQIVNDFQKGDIAEGYSVSREKKESFPLTVTSAQKNPTAFYLCASSTGDRGSNQPQHFGDGTRLSIL.

Here the CDR3 DNA reads TGCGCCAGCAGCCAAGACACATTCACAGGGGACACTGAAGCTTTCTTT. Its translation: CASSQDTFTGDTEAFF. This sequence joins TRBV4-3 and TRBJ1-1, with 7 nucleotides matching TRBD1. The CDR3 is 16 amino acids. Trimming removed 0 bases from V and 3 bases from J; junction bases left unmatched: 7. Germline CDR1 reads LGHNA; CDR2 reads YSLEER.

The CDR3 nucleotides are TGTGCCAGCACCCCACTCCGAGGCGGGACAGGGAACGAGCAGTACTTC. It yields the protein CASTPLRGGTGNEQYF. V is TRBV21-1 and J is TRBJ2-7; the table's D call, TRBD1, has no DNA check behind it. TRBV21-1 is a listed pseudogene. This CDR3 has 16 amino acids.

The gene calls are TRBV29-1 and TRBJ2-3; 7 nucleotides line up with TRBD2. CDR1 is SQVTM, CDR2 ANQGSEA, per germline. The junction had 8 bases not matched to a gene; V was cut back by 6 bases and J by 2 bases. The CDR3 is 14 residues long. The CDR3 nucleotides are TGCAGCGTAGCCCCCAGCGGGGTCACAGATACGCAGTATTTT. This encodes CSVAPSGVTDTQYF.

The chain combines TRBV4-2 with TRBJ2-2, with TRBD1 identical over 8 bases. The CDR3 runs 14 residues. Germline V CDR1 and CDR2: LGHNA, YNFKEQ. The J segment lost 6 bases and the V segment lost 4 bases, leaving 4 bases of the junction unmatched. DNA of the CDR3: TGTGCCAGCAGCCTGGGACAGGATGCCGGGGAGCTGTTTTTT. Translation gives CASSLGQDAGELFF.

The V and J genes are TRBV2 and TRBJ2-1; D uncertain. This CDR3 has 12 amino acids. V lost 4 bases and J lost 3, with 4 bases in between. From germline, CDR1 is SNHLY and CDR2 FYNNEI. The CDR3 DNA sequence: TGTGCCAGCAGTGTCTACTACAATGAGCAGTTCTTC. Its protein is CASSVYYNEQFF.

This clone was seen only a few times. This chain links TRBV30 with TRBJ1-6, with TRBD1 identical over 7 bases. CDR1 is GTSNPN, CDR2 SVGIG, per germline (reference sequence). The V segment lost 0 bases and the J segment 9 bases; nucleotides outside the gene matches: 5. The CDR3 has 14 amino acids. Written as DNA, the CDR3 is TGTGCCTGGAGTGTAGGACAGGAGGGTTCACCCCTCCACTTT. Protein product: CAWSVGQEGSPLHF.

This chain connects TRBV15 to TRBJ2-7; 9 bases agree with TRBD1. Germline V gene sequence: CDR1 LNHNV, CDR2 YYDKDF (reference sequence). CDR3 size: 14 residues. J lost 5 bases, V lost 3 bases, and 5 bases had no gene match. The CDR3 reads CATSRRDRVNEQYF. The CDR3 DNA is TGTGCCACCAGCAGGCGGGACAGGGTGAACGAGCAGTACTTC.

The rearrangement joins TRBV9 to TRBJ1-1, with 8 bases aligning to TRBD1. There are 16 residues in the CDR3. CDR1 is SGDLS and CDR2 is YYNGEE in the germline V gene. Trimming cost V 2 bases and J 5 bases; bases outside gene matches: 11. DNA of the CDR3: TGTGCCAGCAGCGTGGGGACAGGAGAAAGTATGACTGAAGCTTTCTTT. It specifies CASSVGTGESMTEAFF.

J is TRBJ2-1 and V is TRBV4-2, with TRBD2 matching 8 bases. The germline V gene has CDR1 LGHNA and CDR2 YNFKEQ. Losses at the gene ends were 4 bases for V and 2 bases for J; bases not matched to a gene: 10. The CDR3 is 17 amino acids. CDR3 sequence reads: CASSPRSSGGPYNEQFF. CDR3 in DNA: TGTGCCAGCAGCCCAAGGTCAAGCGGGGGACCCTACAATGAGCAGTTCTTC.

The CDR3 DNA reads TGTGCCATCAGAGGCCTAGCAGAAGAGACCCAGTACTTC. It yields the protein CAIRGLAEETQYF. The rearrangement uses TRBV10-3 and TRBJ2-5; tentative D call: TRBD2 (5 bases). There are 13 residues in the CDR3. Trimming shortened V by 6 bases and J by 3 bases, and 11 bases separated the two germline ends. Germline CDR1 ENHRY, CDR2 SYGVKD.

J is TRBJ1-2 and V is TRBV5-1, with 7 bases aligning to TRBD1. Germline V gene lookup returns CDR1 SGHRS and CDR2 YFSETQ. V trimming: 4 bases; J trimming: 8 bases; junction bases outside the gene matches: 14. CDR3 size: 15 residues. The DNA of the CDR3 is TGCGCCAGCAGCACCAGGGGGACAGATGTTAGCGGCTACACCTTC. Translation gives CASSTRGTDVSGYTF. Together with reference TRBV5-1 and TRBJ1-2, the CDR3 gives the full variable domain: KAGVTQTPRYLIKTRGQQVTLSCSPISGHRSVSWYQQTPGQGLQFLFEYFSETQRNKGNFPGRFSGRQFSNSRSEMNVSTLELGDSALYLCASSTRGTDVSGYTFGSGTRLTVV.

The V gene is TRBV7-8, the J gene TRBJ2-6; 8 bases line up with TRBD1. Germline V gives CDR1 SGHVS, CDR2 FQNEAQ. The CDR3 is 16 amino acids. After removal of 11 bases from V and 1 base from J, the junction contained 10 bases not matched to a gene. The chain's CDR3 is CAWGGQGVSGANVLTF. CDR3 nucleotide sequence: TGTGCCTGGGGAGGACAGGGTGTTTCTGGGGCCAACGTCCTGACTTTC.

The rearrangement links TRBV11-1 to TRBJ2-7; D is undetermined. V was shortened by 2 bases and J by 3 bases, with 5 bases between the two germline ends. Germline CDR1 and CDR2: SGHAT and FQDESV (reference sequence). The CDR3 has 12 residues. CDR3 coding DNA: TGTGCCAGCAGCTTATACAACTACGAGCAGTACTTC. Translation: CASSLYNYEQYF.

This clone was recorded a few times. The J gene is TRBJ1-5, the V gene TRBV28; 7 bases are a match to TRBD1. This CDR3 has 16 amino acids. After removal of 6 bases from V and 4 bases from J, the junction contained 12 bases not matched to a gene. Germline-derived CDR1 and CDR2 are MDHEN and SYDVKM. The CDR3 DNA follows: TGTGCCAGCAGAAACGATCGGACAGGAACGAATCAGCCCCAGCATTTT. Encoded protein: CASRNDRTGTNQPQHF. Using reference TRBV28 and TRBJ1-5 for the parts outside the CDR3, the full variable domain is DVKVTQSSRYLVKRTGEKVFLECVQDMDHENMFWYRQDPGLGLRLIYFSYDVKMKEKGDIPEGYSVSREKKERFSLILESASTNQTSMYLCASRNDRTGTNQPQHFGDGTRLSIL.

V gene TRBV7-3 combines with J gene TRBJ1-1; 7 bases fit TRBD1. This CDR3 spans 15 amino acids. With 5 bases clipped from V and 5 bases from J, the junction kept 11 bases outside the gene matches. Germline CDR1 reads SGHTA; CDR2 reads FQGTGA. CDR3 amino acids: CASSPGWAGGTEAFF. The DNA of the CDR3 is TGTGCCAGCAGCCCCGGGTGGGCAGGGGGGACTGAAGCTTTCTTT. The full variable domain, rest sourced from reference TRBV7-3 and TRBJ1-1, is GAGVSQTPSNKVTEKGKYVELRCDPISGHTALYWYRQSLGQGPEFLIYFQGTGAADDSGLPNDRFFAVRPEGSVSTLKIQRTERGDSAVYLCASSPGWAGGTEAFFGQGTRLTVV.

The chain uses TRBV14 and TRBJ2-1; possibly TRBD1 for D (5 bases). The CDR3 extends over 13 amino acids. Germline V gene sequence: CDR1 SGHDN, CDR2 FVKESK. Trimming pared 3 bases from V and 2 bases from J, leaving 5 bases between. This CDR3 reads CASSQGPYNEQFF. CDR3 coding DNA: TGTGCCAGCAGCCAGGGGCCCTACAATGAGCAGTTCTTC.

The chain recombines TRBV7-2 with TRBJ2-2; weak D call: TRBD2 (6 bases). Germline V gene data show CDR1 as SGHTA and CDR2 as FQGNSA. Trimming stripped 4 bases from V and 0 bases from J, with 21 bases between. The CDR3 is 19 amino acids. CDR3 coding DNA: TGTGCCAGCAGCTCGACGACTGTGCGGGGAGCATCGAACACCGGGGAGCTGTTTTTT. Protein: CASSSTTVRGASNTGELFF. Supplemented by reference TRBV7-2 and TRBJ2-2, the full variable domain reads GAGVSQSPSNKVTEKGKDVELRCDPISGHTALYWYRQSLGQGLEFLIYFQGNSAPDKSGLPSDRFSAERTGGSVSTLTIQRTQQEDSAVYLCASSSTTVRGASNTGELFFGEGSRLTVL.